This record looks at one T cell receptor (beta chain) sequence and its context. This sample is drawn from a study of shared clonotypes between healthy human individuals. Germline V gene lookup returns CDR1 SGHVS and CDR2 FQNEAQ. Germline trimming cut 2 bases from V and 5 bases from J; bases unmatched to any gene: 8. This CDR3 contains 16 residues. Here immunoSEQ multiplex PCR was the method, and the copy in TCRdb shows in-frame clones only, minus some. The sample has about 2.4 million clones; around 90% are singletons. This TCR was recovered from a man between 18 and 29 years old in good health. The rearrangement joins TRBV7-8 to TRBJ2-5; TRBD2 matches 10 bases. Sequencing was done on a sample of naive CD4+ T cells sorted from blood. Subset described: CD45RA+ positively selected. The CDR3 coding sequence is TGTGCCAGCAGCTTACAACTAGCGGGGATTGGGGAGACCCAGTACTTC. Translating gives CASSLQLAGIGETQYF.